Sequencing of this T cell receptor beta chain was carried out in a study of OX40 agonist ivuxolimab in advanced cancers. Background on the study: Eligibility rules accepted prior anti-PD-1, anti-PD-L1 or anti-CTLA-4 therapy, and around 40% had some. General study results and limits: Certain nonresponding patients likewise had low normalized T-cell clonal expansion.

J lost 0 bases, V lost 0 bases, and 11 bases had no gene match. Per germline, CDR1 SQVTM and CDR2 ANQGSEA. The CDR3 has 18 residues. A remark on this clone: The antigen is not known.

A history of autoimmune disease or systemic immunosuppression excluded patients. Libraries were prepared by immunoSEQ multiplex PCR; TCRdb keeps only in-frame clonotypes and omits some of them. The data show 75,000 to 90,000 clones, with 91% seen just once and 6.5% to 8.5% held by the top ten. The receptor was isolated from an adult with an advanced solid tumor such as melanoma, head and neck, liver or kidney cancer. The V call is TRBV29-1, the J call TRBJ2-1; 7 bases match TRBD2. Sequencing used CD4+ or CD8+ T cells sorted from blood, obtained in a trial of the OX40 agonist ivuxolimab. The DNA of the CDR3 is TGCAGCGTTGAAGATCAAGCTAGCGGCCTTAGCTCCTACAATGAGCAGTTCTTC. Protein product: CSVEDQASGLSSYNEQFF.